This entry concerns a single T cell receptor beta chain. Its target is not known. Per the germline V gene, CDR1 is SEHNR and CDR2 is FQNEAQ (reference sequence). The V gene lost 4 bases and the J gene lost 5 bases, with 9 bases spanning the gap. The CDR3 consists of 12 residues. These data belong to a study of beta chain features in type 1 diabetes. The study's findings and limits: Researchers cautioned that cDNA sequencing could over-represent cells with high TCR expression. Within each of all four CD4+ subsets, Type 1 diabetes patients had TCRB CDR3s that were moderately but significantly shorter.

Of the isolated RNA, all was reverse transcribed, and so the sequenced material was expressed TCRB transcripts. Data came from immunoSEQ multiplex PCR; TCRdb stores just in-frame clones and leaves some out. The sample carries more than 550,000 clones, roughly 13% recorded once. This sequence joins TRBV7-9 and TRBJ2-7; no definite D call. What was sequenced was naive CD4+ T cells from blood. This sequence was found in a man between 18 and 35 years old with type 1 diabetes. CDR3: CASSSWYNEQYF. CDR3 DNA sequence: TGTGCCAGCAGCTCTTGGTATAACGAGCAGTACTTC.